This T cell receptor (beta chain) was sequenced during a study of blood T cells in healthy people across ages (dated by TCRdb to between 2014 and 2017). Regarding the research as a whole: Template switching captured roughly one uniquely barcoded TCR beta cDNA molecule per two T cells in model experiments. Using deep sequencing normalized with unique cDNA molecular identifiers, the study measured how TCR beta repertoire diversity changes with age. The donors were split into four age groups: young (average around 15 years), middle-aged (about 40), aged (62) and long-lived (approximately 80). To avoid experimental bias, donors of different ages were distributed randomly across sequencing lanes. The study analyzed two additional independent replicas of 1 million unique cDNA reads from the same blood draw for two donors, one aged 18 to 30 and one aged 80 or older.

The donors were a few dozen Caucasian individuals from Russia, aged roughly 6 to 100 years, who were systemically healthy. Each donor gave approximately 10 milliliters of peripheral blood, collected into EDTA-treated Vacutainer tubes. Ficoll-Paque density-gradient centrifugation was used to isolate PBMCs, with at least 6.5 million per sample. Trizol reagent was used to extract total RNA from the PBMCs, yielding at least 6 micrograms per sample. Naive CD45RAhigh/CD27high T cell percentages were measured by flow cytometry on a PBMC aliquot from every donor. As for this clonotype: Which antigen it targets is not known. Within one base of it there is no much larger clone, and no base qualities were kept.

Library prep was done by 5' RACE. Sequenced on an Illumina HiSeq 2500. The second PCR ran for about 6 to 12 cycles and used a J-beta primer mix along with a sample-barcoded 5' primer. Each TCR beta cDNA molecule received a unique molecular identifier from a template-switch 5' adaptor carrying 12 random nucleotides. Each sample yielded at least 2.5 million CDR3-containing paired-end reads. The Mint cDNA synthesis kit, primed by a TRBC-specific oligonucleotide, was used to synthesize first-strand cDNA from all RNA. All cDNA was treated with uracil-DNA glycosylase and then went through a first 18-cycle PCR with the universal primers M1SS and BC2_uni_R. The original methods were these. For normalization, 1 million high-quality reads were randomly selected from each sample, with every read carrying a distinct molecular identifier. Reads with shared molecular identifiers were discarded instead of being binned into consensus sequences. CDR3 identification, clonotype clustering and error correction used MiTCR with a Q25 quality threshold and the strictest error-elimination algorithm. Lower-bound total TCR beta diversity was estimated with a nonparametric unseen species model using Euler transformation. In TCRdb, the public reads were trimmed at Q25 with fastp and aligned with MiXCR, with productive beta chains retained. Duplicate CDR3 protein sequences are folded into a single record with the most common DNA and genes. Clone size and V and J calls follow TCRdb, not the original study. The sample table contains approximately 820,000 distinct CDR3 sequences; only one count was recorded for under 45% of them. The ten largest account for around 18% of the sample.

Reading the germline V gene gives CDR1 SNHLY and CDR2 FYNNEI. The CDR3 covers 13 residues, taking in both the cysteine and the phenylalanine. Only the CDR3 DNA is retained, 39 bases long and in frame from the first base. V gives up 7 bases and J gives up 1 base, and the segment between their germline ends measures 10 bases. On the study overall, not on this receptor specifically: As age increased, observed TCR beta diversity per million T cells dropped in a roughly linear way, and a significant reduction was already evident by age 40. Observed TCR beta diversity correlated strongly with the percentage of naive T cells measured by flow cytometry. Since profiling was done on bulk unsorted PBMCs, naive and antigen-experienced compartments could not be conclusively compared. Compared with the aged group, the long-lived group had more naive CD4+ T cells, fewer expanded clones and increased TCR diversity, a pattern suggesting age selection. Total diversity estimates from one million sequenced T cells were considered lower bounds and underestimates. Donor CMV infection status was unknown, potentially confounding age-related changes in expanded clonotypes.

The TCR originated in a man in his fifties or sixties in good health. Specimen: blood. This chain is built from TRBV2 and TRBJ1-1; 5 matching bases give a weak D call of TRBD1. CDR3 sequence: CASTRQTNTEAFF. The DNA sequence reads TGTGCCAGCACCAGACAGACGAACACTGAAGCTTTCTTT.